This TCR beta chain comes out of a study of blood T cells in healthy people across ages. A second PCR of about 6 to 11 cycles used a sample-barcoded 5' primer and a J-beta primer mix. Researchers report that a template-switch adaptor with 12 random nucleotides tagged each cDNA molecule. TCRdb re-derived calls from the 5' RACE reads in MiXCR, one entry per CDR3 protein. This sample has some 760,000 distinct CDR3 sequences, with around a quarter found just once. Germline V gene lookup returns CDR1 SQVTM and CDR2 ANQGSEA. This CDR3 spans 11 amino acids. Between the trimmed V and J ends, which lost 7 bases and 0 bases, there was a span of 4 bases. In its sample, this clonotype was seen a few times. This sample was also put to use in a study of T cells of mothers and their children.

The chain employs TRBV29-1 and TRBJ1-3; D unresolved. This sequence originates from a boy aged 5-17 years in good health. Source material: blood. For the CDR3, the DNA is TGCAGCGGACACTCTGGAAACACCATATATTTT. Its translation is CSGHSGNTIYF.